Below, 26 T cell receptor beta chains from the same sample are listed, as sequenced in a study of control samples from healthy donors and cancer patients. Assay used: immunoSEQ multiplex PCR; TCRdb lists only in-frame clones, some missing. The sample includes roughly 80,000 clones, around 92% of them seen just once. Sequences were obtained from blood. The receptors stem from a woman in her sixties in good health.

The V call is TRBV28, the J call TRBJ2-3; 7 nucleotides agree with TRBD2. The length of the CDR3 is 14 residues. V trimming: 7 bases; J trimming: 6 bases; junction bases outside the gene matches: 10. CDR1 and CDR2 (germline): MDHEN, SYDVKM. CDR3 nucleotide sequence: TGTGCCAGCACCCCGGGCGGGAGTATCGATACGCAGTATTTT. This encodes CASTPGGSIDTQYF.

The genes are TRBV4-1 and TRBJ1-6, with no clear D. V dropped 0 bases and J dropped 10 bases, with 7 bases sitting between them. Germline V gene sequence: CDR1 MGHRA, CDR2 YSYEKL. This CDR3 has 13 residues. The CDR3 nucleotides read TGCGCCAGCAGCCAAGAGGTTGACTCACCCCTCCACTTT. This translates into CASSQEVDSPLHF.

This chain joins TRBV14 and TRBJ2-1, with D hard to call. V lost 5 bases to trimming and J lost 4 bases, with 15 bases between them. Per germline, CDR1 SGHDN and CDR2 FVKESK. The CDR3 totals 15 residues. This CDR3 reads CASSSYFRPYNEQFF. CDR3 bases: TGTGCCAGCAGCTCCTACTTCCGGCCTTACAATGAGCAGTTCTTC.

The CDR3 DNA reads TGTGCCACCACGGACAGGGAGTGGGGGACCCAGTACTTC. Translation gives CATTDREWGTQYF. This chain uses TRBV2 with TRBJ2-5; 8 bases are shared with TRBD1. Trimming cost V 10 bases and J 7 bases; bases outside gene matches: 11. This CDR3 contains 13 residues. The germline V gene encodes CDR1 SNHLY and CDR2 FYNNEI.

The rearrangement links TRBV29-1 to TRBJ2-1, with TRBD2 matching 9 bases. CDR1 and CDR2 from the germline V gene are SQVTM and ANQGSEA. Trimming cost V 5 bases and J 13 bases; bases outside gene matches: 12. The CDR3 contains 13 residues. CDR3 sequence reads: CSVLAGEEGEQFF. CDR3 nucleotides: TGCAGCGTTTTAGCGGGAGAAGAAGGTGAACAGTTCTTC.

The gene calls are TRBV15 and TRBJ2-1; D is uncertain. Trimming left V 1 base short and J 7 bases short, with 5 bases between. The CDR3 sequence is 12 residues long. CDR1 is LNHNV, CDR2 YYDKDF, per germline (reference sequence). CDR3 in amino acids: CATSRGRNEQFF. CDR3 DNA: TGTGCCACCAGCAGAGGTAGGAATGAGCAGTTCTTC.

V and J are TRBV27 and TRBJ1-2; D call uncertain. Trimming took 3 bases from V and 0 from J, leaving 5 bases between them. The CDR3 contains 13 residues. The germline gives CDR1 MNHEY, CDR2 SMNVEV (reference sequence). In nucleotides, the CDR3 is TGTGCCAGCAGTTTCAATGCTAACTATGGCTACACCTTC. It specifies CASSFNANYGYTF.

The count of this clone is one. The CDR3 region is CASSVGPSGAQIQYGYTF. CDR3 coding DNA: TGTGCCAGCAGCGTAGGACCCTCGGGAGCCCAGATACAATATGGCTACACCTTC. V gene TRBV9 combines with J gene TRBJ1-2, with no clear D. In germline, CDR1 is SGDLS, CDR2 YYNGEE. V was shortened by 0 bases and J by 5 bases, with 23 bases between the two germline ends. CDR3 length: 18 amino acids.

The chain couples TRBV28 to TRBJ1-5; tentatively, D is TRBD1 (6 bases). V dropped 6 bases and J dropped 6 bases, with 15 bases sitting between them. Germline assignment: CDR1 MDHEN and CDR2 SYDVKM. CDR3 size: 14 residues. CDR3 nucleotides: TGTGCCAGCAGCTTGGGGGGCGCGGGTCAGCCCCAGCATTTT. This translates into CASSLGGAGQPQHF.

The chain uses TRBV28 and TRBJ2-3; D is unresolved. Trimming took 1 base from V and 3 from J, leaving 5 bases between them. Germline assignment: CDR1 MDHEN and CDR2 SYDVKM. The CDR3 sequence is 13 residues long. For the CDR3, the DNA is TGTGCCAGCAGTTTATTAAGGACAGATACGCAGTATTTT. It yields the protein CASSLLRTDTQYF.

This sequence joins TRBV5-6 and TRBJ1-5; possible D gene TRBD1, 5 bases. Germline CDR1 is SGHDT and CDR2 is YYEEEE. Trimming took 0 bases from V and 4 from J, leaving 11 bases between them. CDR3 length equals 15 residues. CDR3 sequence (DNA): TGTGCCAGCAGCTTGGAGGCAGGGCCAAATCAGCCCCAGCATTTT. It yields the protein CASSLEAGPNQPQHF.

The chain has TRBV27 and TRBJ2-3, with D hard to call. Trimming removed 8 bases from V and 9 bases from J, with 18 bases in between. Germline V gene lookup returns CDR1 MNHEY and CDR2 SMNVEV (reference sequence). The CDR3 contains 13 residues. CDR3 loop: CASCDGTMRTQYF. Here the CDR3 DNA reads TGTGCCAGCTGTGACGGTACGATGCGGACGCAGTATTTT.

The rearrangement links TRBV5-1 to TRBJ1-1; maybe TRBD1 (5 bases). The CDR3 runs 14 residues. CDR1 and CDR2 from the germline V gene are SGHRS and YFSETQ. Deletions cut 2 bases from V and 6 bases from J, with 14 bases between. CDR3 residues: CASSFRGREAEAFF. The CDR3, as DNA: TGCGCCAGCAGCTTTAGGGGACGGGAAGCTGAAGCTTTCTTT.

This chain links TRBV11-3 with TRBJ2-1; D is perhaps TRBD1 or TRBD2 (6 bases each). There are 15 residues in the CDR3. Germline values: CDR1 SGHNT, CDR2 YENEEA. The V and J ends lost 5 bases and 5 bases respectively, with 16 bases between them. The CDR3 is CASSRGVATDNEQFF. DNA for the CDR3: TGTGCCAGCAGCAGGGGGGTAGCGACGGACAATGAGCAGTTCTTC.

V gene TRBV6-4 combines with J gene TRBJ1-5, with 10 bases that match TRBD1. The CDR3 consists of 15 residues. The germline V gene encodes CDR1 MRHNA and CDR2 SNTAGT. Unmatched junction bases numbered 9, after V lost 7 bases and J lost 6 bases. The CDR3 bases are TGTGCCAGCACGGTGGACAGGGGGGGAGGTCAGCCCCAGCATTTT. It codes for CASTVDRGGGQPQHF.

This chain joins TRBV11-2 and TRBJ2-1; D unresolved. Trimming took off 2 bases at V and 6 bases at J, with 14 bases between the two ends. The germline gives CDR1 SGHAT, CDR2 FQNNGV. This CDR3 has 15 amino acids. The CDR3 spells CASSLLGDLSNEQFF. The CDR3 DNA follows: TGTGCCAGCAGCTTATTGGGTGACCTAAGCAATGAGCAGTTCTTC.

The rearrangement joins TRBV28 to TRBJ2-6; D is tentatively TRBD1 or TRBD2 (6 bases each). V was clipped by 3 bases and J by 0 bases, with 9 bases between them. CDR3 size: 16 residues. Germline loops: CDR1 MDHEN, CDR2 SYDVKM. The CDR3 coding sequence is TGTGCCAGCAGTTTCGGAGGGGGCTCTGGGGCCAACGTCCTGACTTTC. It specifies CASSFGGGSGANVLTF.

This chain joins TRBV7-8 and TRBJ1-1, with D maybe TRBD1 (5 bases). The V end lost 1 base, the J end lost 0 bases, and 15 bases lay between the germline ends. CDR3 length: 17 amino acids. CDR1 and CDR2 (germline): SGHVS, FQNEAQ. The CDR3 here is CASSLDRGGPMNTEAFF. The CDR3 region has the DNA TGTGCCAGCAGCTTAGATCGTGGGGGACCTATGAACACTGAAGCTTTCTTT.

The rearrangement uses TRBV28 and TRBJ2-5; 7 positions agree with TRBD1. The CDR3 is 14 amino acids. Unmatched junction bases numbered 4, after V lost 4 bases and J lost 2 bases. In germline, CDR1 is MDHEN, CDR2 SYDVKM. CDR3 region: CASSSPDRQETQYF. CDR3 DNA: TGTGCCAGCAGTTCCCCGGACAGGCAAGAGACCCAGTACTTC.

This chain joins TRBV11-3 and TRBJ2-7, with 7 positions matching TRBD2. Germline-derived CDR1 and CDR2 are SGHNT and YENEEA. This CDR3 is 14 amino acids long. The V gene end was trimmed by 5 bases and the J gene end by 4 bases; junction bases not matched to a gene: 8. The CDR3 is CASSPSGKPYEQYF. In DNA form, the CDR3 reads TGTGCCAGCAGCCCCAGCGGGAAACCTTACGAGCAGTACTTC.

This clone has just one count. CDR3 amino acids: CASSYSLGYEQYF. The CDR3 bases are TGTGCCAGCAGTTACTCGCTTGGCTACGAGCAGTACTTC. The chain employs TRBV6-5 and TRBJ2-7; D not resolved. V was trimmed by 0 bases and J by 3 bases, leaving 6 bases between them. Germline loops: CDR1 MNHEY, CDR2 SVGAGI. The CDR3 is 13 residues long.

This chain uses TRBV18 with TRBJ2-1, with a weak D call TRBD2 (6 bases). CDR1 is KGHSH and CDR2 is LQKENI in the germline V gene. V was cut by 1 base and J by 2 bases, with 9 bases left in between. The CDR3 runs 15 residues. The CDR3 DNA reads TGTGCCAGCTCACCACTGCGGGGCGCCTACAATGAGCAGTTCTTC. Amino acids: CASSPLRGAYNEQFF.

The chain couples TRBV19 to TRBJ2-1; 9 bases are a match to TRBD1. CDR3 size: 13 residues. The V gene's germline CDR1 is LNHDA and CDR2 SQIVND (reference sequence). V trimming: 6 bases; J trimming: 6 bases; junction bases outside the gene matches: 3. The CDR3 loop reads CASSLDRGNEQFF. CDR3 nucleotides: TGTGCCAGTAGCTTGGACAGGGGCAATGAGCAGTTCTTC.

CDR3 amino acids: CASSSSGELFF. The CDR3 DNA reads TGTGCCAGCAGCTCTTCCGGGGAGCTGTTTTTT. The chain carries TRBV28 and TRBJ2-2; no clear D gene. Trimming shortened V by 6 bases and J by 6 bases, and 5 bases separated the two germline ends. Germline V CDR1 and CDR2: MDHEN, SYDVKM. The CDR3 is 11 residues long. Based on the CDR3 plus reference TRBV28 and TRBJ2-2, the full variable domain is DVKVTQSSRYLVKRTGEKVFLECVQDMDHENMFWYRQDPGLGLRLIYFSYDVKMKEKGDIPEGYSVSREKKERFSLILESASTNQTSMYLCASSSSGELFFGEGSRLTVL.

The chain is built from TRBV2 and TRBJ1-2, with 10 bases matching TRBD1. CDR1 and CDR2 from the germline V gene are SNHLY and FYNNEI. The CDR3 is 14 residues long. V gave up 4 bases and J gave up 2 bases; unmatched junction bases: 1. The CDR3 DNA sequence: TGTGCCAGCAGTGGACAGGGGGCGAACTATGGCTACACCTTC. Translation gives CASSGQGANYGYTF.

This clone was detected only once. Here the CDR3 reads CASSLASRAVTEAFF. As DNA, the CDR3 is TGTGCCAGCAGCTTGGCCAGCAGGGCGGTCACTGAAGCTTTCTTT. V and J are TRBV5-4 and TRBJ1-1, with D perhaps matching TRBD1 (5 bases). The CDR3 consists of 15 residues. CDR1 is SGHNT and CDR2 is YYREEE in the germline V gene (reference sequence). V gave up 0 bases and J gave up 4 bases, with 13 bases separating them.